This TCR beta chain derives from a study of shared clonotypes between healthy human individuals (dated by TCRdb to about 2020). About the full investigation: The cohort included three men and a couple of women between 18 and 49 years of age. Per donor, three plates each were used for CD4 naive and CD4 memory, two for CD8 naive, and one for CD8 memory. The study deeply sequenced blood TCR repertoires of about 5 healthy adults to estimate repertoire size and the extent of clonotype sharing between individuals. Different laboratories and diverse techniques were used to prepare libraries and sequence TCR repertoires, to increase sequencing depth and limit assay-specific biases. Between about 0.9 and 8.9 billion PBMCs per donor were obtained by leukapheresis.

Germline trimming amounts to 4 bases on V and 4 bases on J, with 8 as the count of junction bases outside the gene matches. Measured from the cysteine to the phenylalanine, the CDR3 is 16 residues long. The sequence is cut down to CDR3 DNA, 48 bases in frame from base 1. From a lookup of the germline V gene, CDR1 and CDR2 are SGHTA and FQGNSA. Using the deep immunoSEQ assay, multiplex PCR amplified TCR CDR3 regions from genomic DNA. Genomic DNA extracted from each cell subset was distributed evenly over all wells of several immunoSEQ 96-well plates, and each plate served as one replicate. For sorted subsets, each replicate PCR was loaded with approximately 0.2 ug genomic DNA, equivalent to 25,000 to 35,000 T cell genomes. Purified libraries were quantified with a Qubit 3.0 fluorometer, sized on a Bioanalyzer 2100, and re-quantified with the KAPA Library Quantification kit. A separate single-read 150-cycle Illumina NextSeq 550 flow cell was used to sequence each immunoSEQ 96-well plate. The paper's processing steps were these. Because the immunoSEQ output held only junctional sequences and lacked quality scores, the filtering could not match the filtering applied to full-length reads. Sequences were annotated with PyIR, a Python wrapper for IgBLAST v1.9, using IMGT germline references to assign V/J genes and CDR3. Reads were removed for weak V/J assignments (E-value above 1e-6), missing CDR3, stop codons, out-of-frame junctions, or ambiguous translated residues. V3J clonotypes were defined as sequences sharing the same inferred V gene, J gene, and CDR3 amino acid sequence. To compute the percentage overlap between repertoires, the number of shared unique clonotypes was divided by the size of the smaller repertoire. RTK rarefaction, the Chao1 estimator, and Recon v2.1 estimates of unobserved clonotypes were used to assess repertoire richness. OLGA was used to compute generation probabilities for all TCRbeta clonotypes that the gDNA method yielded from a handful of donors. In TCRdb, the immuneACCESS table is reduced to in-frame sequences with V and J assigned. These tables do not hold every clone; where another copy was compared, an unresolved V gene accounts for under half, and the others remain unexplained. V and J calls and clone size come straight from that table; D and trimming were deduced from the DNA. A total of roughly 1,600,000 clones appear in this sample, 98% of them only once. The ten largest make up about 0.4% of the sample.

What the research found in general, with its limitations: About 5% of naive CD4, 3.5% of naive CD8, approximately 2% of memory CD4, and 0.4% of memory CD8 clonotypes were shared across several donors. Naive subsets generally had larger estimated clonotype richness than memory subsets did. The small number of donors limited the genetic and exposure-history diversity represented. Pairwise subsampling indicated that sequencing depth was expected to affect the degree of clonotype sharing among donors. Even with the large sequencing depth, rarefaction of the sorted-subset datasets indicated that sequencing was incomplete. Sampling was restricted to blood, and TCR repertoires in tissues likely differ from the TCR repertoires found in blood. Compared with non-shared clonotypes, the clonotypes found in all four sorted-subset donors had higher generation probabilities.

This clone was detected only once. The target of this receptor is not known. Base quality data are lacking; no much larger clone is found one base away. Healthy HIV-negative adults with no recently reported acute infections or vaccinations were included as donors. All donors were Caucasian adults living in Nashville, Tennessee, USA. Magnetic negative selection was used to enrich CD4+ T cells, after which naive cells were positively selected on CD45RA and the negative fraction became the memory subset. Blood was collected by leukapheresis, and PBMCs were isolated by Ficoll-Histopaque density gradient centrifugation and then cryopreserved in liquid nitrogen vapor phase. Purity and quantity of every magnetically sorted T cell population were checked by analytical flow cytometry. From each sorted fraction, genomic DNA was isolated and quantified by UV absorbance on a Nanodrop 2000c.

The chain couples TRBV7-2 to TRBJ2-1; 9 bases in the middle match TRBD2. The clonotype originates from a man younger than 45 in good health. The material sequenced was naive CD4+ T cells sorted from blood. The cell subset or site label, read with the paper, signifies: CD45RA+ positively selected. DNA sequence: TGTGCCAGCAGCTCAAACCTCCTAGCGGGGTACAATGAGCAGTTCTTC. This gives the protein CASSSNLLAGYNEQFF.